The source of this T cell receptor beta chain is a study of T cell responses to AZD1222 COVID-19 vaccine. Across the whole study: Second-dose intervals of approximately 4 or approximately 12 weeks were pooled.

Produced via immunoSEQ multiplex PCR; TCRdb's table is partial and in-frame only. In the table there are roughly 260,000 clones, approximately 95% of which are singletons. Study-wide findings and caveats: Most donors were white British, females outnumbered males, and clonal diversity was possibly underestimated.

V was cut by 2 bases and J by 7 bases, with 12 bases left in between. Germline V gene data show CDR1 as LGHNA and CDR2 as YNFKEQ. This CDR3 contains 13 residues. This clone was seen once. Its antigen is currently unknown. The chain has TRBV4-2 and TRBJ2-7; D may match TRBD1 or TRBD2 (6 bases each). This clonotype originated in an adult in good health. The material was peripheral blood, obtained on day 0 of AZD1222 vaccination. CDR3 DNA: TGTGCCAGCAGCCAAATAACGGGGGCAGAGCAGTACTTC. This encodes CASSQITGAEQYF.